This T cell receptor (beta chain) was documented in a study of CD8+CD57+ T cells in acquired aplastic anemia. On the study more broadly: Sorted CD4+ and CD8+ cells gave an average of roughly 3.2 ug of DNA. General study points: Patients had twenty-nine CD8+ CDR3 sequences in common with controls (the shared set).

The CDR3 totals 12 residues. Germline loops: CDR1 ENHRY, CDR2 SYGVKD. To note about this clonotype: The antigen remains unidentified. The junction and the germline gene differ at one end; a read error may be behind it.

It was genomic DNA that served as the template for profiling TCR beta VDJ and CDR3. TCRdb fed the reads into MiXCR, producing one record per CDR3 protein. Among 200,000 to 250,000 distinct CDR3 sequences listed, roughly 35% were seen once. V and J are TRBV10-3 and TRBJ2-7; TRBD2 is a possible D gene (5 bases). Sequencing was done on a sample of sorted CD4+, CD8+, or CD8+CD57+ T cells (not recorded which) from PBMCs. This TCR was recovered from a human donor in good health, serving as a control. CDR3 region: CAISQGTGELYF. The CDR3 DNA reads TGTGCCATCAGCCAAGGCACCGGGGAGCTGTACTTC.